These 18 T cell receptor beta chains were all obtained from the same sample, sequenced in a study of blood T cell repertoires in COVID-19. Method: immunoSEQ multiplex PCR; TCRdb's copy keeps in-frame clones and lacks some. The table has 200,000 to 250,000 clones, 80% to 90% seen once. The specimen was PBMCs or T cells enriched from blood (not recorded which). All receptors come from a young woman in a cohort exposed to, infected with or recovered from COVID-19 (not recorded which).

The CDR3 sequence: CAISSQTGTVTYEQYF. The CDR3 nucleotides are TGTGCCATCAGTTCCCAAACCGGGACTGTAACCTACGAGCAGTACTTC. The chain is built from TRBV10-3 and TRBJ2-7, with a weak D call TRBD2 (6 bases). Germline CDR1 and CDR2: ENHRY and SYGVKD. V was clipped by 5 bases and J by 2 bases, with 19 bases between them. The CDR3 has 16 amino acids.

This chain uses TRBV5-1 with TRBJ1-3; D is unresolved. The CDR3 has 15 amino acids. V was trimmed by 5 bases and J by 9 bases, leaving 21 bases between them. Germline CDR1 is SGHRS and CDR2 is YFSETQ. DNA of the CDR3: TGCGCCAGCAGGCCCGTGGTGACGGCGGAGGGCACCATATATTTT. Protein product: CASRPVVTAEGTIYF.

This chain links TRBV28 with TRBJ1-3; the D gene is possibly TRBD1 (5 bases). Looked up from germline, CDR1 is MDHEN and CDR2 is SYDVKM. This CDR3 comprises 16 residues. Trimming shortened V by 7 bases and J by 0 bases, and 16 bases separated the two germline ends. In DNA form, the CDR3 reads TGTGCCAGCAACCTAGGGCAGGGCACCTCTGGAAACACCATATATTTT. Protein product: CASNLGQGTSGNTIYF.

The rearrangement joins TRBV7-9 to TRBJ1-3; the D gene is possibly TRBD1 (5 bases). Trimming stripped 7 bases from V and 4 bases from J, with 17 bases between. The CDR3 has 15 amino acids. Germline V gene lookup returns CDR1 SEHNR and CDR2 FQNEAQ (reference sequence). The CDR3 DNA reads TGTGCCAGCACCCAGGGATTCTATAGGGGAAACACCATATATTTT. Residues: CASTQGFYRGNTIYF.

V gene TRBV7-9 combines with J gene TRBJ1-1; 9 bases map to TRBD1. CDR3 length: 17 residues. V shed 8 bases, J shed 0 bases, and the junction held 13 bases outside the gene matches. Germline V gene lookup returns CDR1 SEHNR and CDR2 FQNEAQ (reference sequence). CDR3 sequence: CASPPQQGAWVNTEAFF. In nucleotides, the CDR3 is TGTGCCAGCCCCCCCCAACAGGGGGCATGGGTGAACACTGAAGCTTTCTTT.

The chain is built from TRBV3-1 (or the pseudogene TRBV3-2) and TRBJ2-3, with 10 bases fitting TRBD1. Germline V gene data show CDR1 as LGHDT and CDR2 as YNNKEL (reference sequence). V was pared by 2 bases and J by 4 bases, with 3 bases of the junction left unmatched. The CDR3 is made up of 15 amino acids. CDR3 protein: CASSQPGQGSDTQYF. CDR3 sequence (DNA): TGTGCCAGCAGCCAACCGGGACAGGGGTCAGATACGCAGTATTTT.

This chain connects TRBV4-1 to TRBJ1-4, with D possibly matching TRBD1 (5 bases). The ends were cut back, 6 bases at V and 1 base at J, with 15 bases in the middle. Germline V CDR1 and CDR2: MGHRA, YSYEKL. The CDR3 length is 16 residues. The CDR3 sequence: CASRVWGKGTNEKLFF. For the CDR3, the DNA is TGCGCCAGCAGGGTTTGGGGCAAGGGAACTAATGAAAAACTGTTTTTT.

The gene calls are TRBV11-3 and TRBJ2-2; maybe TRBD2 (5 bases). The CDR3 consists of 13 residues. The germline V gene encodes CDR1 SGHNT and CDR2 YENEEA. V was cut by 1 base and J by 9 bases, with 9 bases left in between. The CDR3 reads CASSLGRARELFF. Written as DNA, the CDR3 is TGTGCCAGCAGCTTAGGGCGGGCCAGGGAGCTGTTTTTT.

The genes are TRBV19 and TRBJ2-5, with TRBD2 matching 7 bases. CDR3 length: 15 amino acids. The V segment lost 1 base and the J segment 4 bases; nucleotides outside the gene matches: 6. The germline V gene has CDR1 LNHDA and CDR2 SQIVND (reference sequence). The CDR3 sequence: CASSIVGSGGETQYF. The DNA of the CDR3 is TGTGCCAGTAGTATAGTGGGTTCGGGGGGAGAGACCCAGTACTTC. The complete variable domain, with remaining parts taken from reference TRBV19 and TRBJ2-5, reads DGGITQSPKYLFRKEGQNVTLSCEQNLNHDAMYWYRQDPGQGLRLIYYSQIVNDFQKGDIAEGYSVSREKKESFPLTVTSAQKNPTAFYLCASSIVGSGGETQYFGPGTRLLVL.

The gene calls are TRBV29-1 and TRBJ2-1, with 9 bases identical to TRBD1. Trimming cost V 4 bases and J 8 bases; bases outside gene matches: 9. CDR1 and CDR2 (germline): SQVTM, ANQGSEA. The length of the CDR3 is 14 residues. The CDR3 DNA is TGCAGCGTTGCGAGAGGGACAGGGCTGGATGAGCAGTTCTTC. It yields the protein CSVARGTGLDEQFF.

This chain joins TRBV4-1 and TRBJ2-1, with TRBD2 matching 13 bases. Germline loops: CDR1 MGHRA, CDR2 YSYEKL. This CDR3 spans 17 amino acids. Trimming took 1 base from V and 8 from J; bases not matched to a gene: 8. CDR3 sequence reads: CASSQGGTSGGVHEQFF. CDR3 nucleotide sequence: TGCGCCAGCAGCCAAGGTGGAACTAGCGGGGGGGTTCATGAGCAGTTCTTC.

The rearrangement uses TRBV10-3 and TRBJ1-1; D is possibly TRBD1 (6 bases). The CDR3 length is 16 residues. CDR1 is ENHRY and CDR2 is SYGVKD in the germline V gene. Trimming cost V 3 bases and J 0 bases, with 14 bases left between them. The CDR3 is CAISDRQDFMNTEAFF. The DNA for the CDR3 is TGTGCCATCAGTGACAGACAGGACTTCATGAACACTGAAGCTTTCTTT.

The CDR3 region has the DNA TGCGCCAGCAGCCTAGCCCCACGAACTCTTGATGAGCAGTACTTC. Its protein product is CASSLAPRTLDEQYF. This chain connects TRBV5-1 to TRBJ2-7; possible D gene TRBD2, 5 bases. V was cut by 4 bases and J by 7 bases, with 21 bases left in between. Germline assignment: CDR1 SGHRS and CDR2 YFSETQ. CDR3 size: 15 residues.

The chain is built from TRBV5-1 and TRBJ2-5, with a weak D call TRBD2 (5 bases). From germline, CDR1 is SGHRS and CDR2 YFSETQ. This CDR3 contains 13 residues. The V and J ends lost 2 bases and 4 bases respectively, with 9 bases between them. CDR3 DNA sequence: TGCGCCAGCAGCTTTCCGGGGAGAGAGACCCAGTACTTC. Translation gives CASSFPGRETQYF.

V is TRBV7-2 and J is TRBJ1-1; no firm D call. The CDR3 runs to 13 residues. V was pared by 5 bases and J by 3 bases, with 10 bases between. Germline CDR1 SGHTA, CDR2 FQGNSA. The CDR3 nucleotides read TGTGCCAGCAGCCTGTACGAGCACACTGAAGCTTTCTTT. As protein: CASSLYEHTEAFF. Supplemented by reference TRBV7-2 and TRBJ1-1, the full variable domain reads GAGVSQSPSNKVTEKGKDVELRCDPISGHTALYWYRQSLGQGLEFLIYFQGNSAPDKSGLPSDRFSAERTGGSVSTLTIQRTQQEDSAVYLCASSLYEHTEAFFGQGTRLTVV.

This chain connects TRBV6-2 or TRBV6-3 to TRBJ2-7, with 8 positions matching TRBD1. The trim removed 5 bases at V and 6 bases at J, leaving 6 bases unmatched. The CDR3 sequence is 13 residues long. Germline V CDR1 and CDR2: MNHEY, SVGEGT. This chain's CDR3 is CASSLRGQREQYF. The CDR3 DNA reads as TGTGCCAGCAGTCTCAGGGGGCAGCGCGAGCAGTACTTC.

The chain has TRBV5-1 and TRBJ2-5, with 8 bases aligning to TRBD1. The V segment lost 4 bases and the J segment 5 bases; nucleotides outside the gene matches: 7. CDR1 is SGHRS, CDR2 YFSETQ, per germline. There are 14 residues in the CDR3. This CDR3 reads CASSVVGDRETQYF. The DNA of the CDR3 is TGCGCCAGCAGCGTGGTCGGGGACAGGGAGACCCAGTACTTC. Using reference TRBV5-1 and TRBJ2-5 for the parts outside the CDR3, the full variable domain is KAGVTQTPRYLIKTRGQQVTLSCSPISGHRSVSWYQQTPGQGLQFLFEYFSETQRNKGNFPGRFSGRQFSNSRSEMNVSTLELGDSALYLCASSVVGDRETQYFGPGTRLLVL.

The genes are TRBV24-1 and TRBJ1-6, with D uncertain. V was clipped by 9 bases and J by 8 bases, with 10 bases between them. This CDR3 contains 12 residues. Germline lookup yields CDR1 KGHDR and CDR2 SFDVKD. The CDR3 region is CATWAFDSPLHF. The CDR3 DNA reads TGTGCCACCTGGGCCTTTGATTCACCCCTCCACTTT.